A single sample is the source of the 6 T cell receptor beta chains below, sequenced in a study of blood T cell repertoires in COVID-19. Sequencing was performed with immunoSEQ multiplex PCR; in TCRdb, only in-frame clones are kept and a portion is missing. The profile covers fewer than 150,000 clones, with 85% appearing a single time and less than 3% taken by the ten largest. Sequenced material: peripheral blood. These receptors were obtained from a man between 45 and 60 years old with acute or convalescent COVID-19.

The genes are TRBV7-8 and TRBJ1-2; perhaps TRBD1 as D (6 bases). V was trimmed by 2 bases and J by 3 bases, leaving 16 bases between them. In germline, CDR1 is SGHVS, CDR2 FQNEAQ. The CDR3 is 16 amino acids. CDR3 residues: CASSLRRDTVYYGYTF. DNA for the CDR3: TGTGCCAGCAGCTTACGTCGGGACACCGTATACTATGGCTACACCTTC.

As concerns this clone: Other DNA sequences in this sample translate to the same CDR3. The J gene is TRBJ1-1, the V gene TRBV19, with 9 bases fitting TRBD1. The CDR3 totals 14 residues. The V and J ends lost 3 bases and 1 base, in that order; junction bases with no gene match: 0. Germline CDR1 LNHDA, CDR2 SQIVND (reference sequence). The CDR3 loop reads CASSMGQGNTEAFF. The CDR3 region has the DNA TGTGCCAGTAGTATGGGACAGGGGAACACTGAAGCTTTCTTT. The full variable domain, completed using reference TRBV19 and TRBJ1-1, is DGGITQSPKYLFRKEGQNVTLSCEQNLNHDAMYWYRQDPGQGLRLIYYSQIVNDFQKGDIAEGYSVSREKKESFPLTVTSAQKNPTAFYLCASSMGQGNTEAFFGQGTRLTVV.

This clone was observed a few times. J is TRBJ2-7 and V is TRBV27; 9 nucleotides align to TRBD1. V dropped 4 bases and J dropped 3; count of bases not matched to a gene: 4. CDR1 is MNHEY and CDR2 is SMNVEV in the germline V gene (reference sequence). CDR3 size: 14 residues. For the CDR3, the DNA is TGTGCCAGCAGTTACCGGGACAGGGACTACGAGCAGTACTTC. Protein sequence: CASSYRDRDYEQYF.

The chain joins TRBV10-3 to TRBJ1-1; 7 nucleotides align to TRBD1. Germline V gene lookup returns CDR1 ENHRY and CDR2 SYGVKD. The CDR3 runs 17 residues. With 6 bases clipped from V and 5 bases from J, the junction kept 18 bases outside the gene matches. The CDR3 bases are TGTGCCATCAGCAGCATGACAGGGCGATCTACTAGGACTGAAGCTTTCTTT. Translated: CAISSMTGRSTRTEAFF.

The V and J genes are TRBV10-3 and TRBJ2-1; 8 positions match TRBD2. The CDR3 is made up of 15 amino acids. From germline, CDR1 is ENHRY and CDR2 SYGVKD. Trimming at V came to 1 base and at J to 9 bases, leaving 8 bases not matched to a gene. In DNA form, the CDR3 reads TGTGCCATCAGTGAGTGGGGGACTAGTTCGGGTGAGCAGTTCTTC. This codes for CAISEWGTSSGEQFF.

V usage is TRBV15 and J usage is TRBJ1-1; tentative D call: TRBD1 (6 bases). V lost 0 bases to trimming and J lost 7 bases, with 15 bases between them. The CDR3 extends over 15 amino acids. Per germline, CDR1 LNHNV and CDR2 YYDKDF (reference sequence). The DNA of the CDR3 is TGTGCCACCAGCAGAGATCAGGGGTTGCTGGGTGAAGCTTTCTTT. It codes for CATSRDQGLLGEAFF.